This T cell receptor beta chain was identified during a study of blood T cell repertoires in COVID-19. About the study: The study drew acute and convalescent COVID-19 samples from the United States, Italy and Spain.

Recruits, aged roughly 18 to 90 years, lived in 24 US areas. Clones were read by immunoSEQ multiplex PCR, and TCRdb kept only the in-frame ones, dropping some. The sample records roughly 250,000 clones, about 87% being singletons. Trimming cost V 5 bases and J 0 bases, with 11 bases left between them. The CDR3 length is 15 residues. Germline V gives CDR1 SGHTA, CDR2 FQGNSA. The rearrangement uses TRBV7-2 and TRBJ2-1, with D possibly being TRBD2 (5 bases). Sequenced: PBMCs or T cells enriched from blood (not recorded which). This clonotype originated in a woman aged 30 to 39 with acute COVID-19. The CDR3 sequence is CASSQAVSSYNEQFF. The CDR3 bases are TGTGCCAGCAGCCAAGCGGTGAGCTCCTACAATGAGCAGTTCTTC.